Below, 5 T cell receptor beta chains from the same sample are listed, as sequenced in a study of T cell responses to AZD1222 COVID-19 vaccine. Data came from immunoSEQ multiplex PCR; TCRdb stores just in-frame clones and leaves some out. The sample comprises over 45,000 clones, more than 70% of which are singletons, and roughly a fifth rests with the top ten. The sample was peripheral blood, taken on day 0 of MenACWY control vaccination. Source of these receptors: an adult in good health.

The chain employs TRBV5-1 and TRBJ1-1; 9 bases agree with TRBD1. V trimming: 0 bases; J trimming: 4 bases; junction bases outside the gene matches: 7. The V gene's germline CDR1 is SGHRS and CDR2 YFSETQ. This CDR3 region has 16 residues. Here the CDR3 DNA reads TGCGCCAGCAGCTTGGCTCCGGGACAGGGAGCCACTGAAGCTTTCTTT. This gives the protein CASSLAPGQGATEAFF.

This chain links TRBV28 with TRBJ2-7, with D possibly being TRBD1 (6 bases). Germline V gene data show CDR1 as MDHEN and CDR2 as SYDVKM. V was cut by 7 bases and J by 6 bases, with 10 bases left in between. This CDR3 is built from 11 residues. CDR3 bases: TGTGCCAGCATTACAGGGTCCGAGCAGTACTTC. Translation gives CASITGSEQYF.

The V gene is TRBV4-2, the J gene TRBJ2-7; D call uncertain. Between the trimmed V and J ends, which lost 0 bases and 4 bases, there was a span of 13 bases. The CDR3 consists of 15 residues. Germline CDR1 and CDR2: LGHNA and YNFKEQ. DNA for the CDR3: TGTGCCAGCAGCCAAGACAAATACCCCCGATACGAGCAGTACTTC. It yields the protein CASSQDKYPRYEQYF.

The chain is built from TRBV5-6 and TRBJ2-3, with 9 bases aligning to TRBD2. The trim removed 4 bases at V and 1 base at J, leaving 4 bases unmatched. This CDR3 has 15 amino acids. Germline CDR1 SGHDT, CDR2 YYEEEE. CDR3 amino acids: CASSTPSGGTDTQYF. The CDR3 DNA sequence: TGTGCCAGCAGCACACCTAGCGGGGGCACAGATACGCAGTATTTT.

In DNA, the CDR3 is TGCGCCAGCAGCTCCGACAGGGGAGGTCAGCCCCAGCATTTT. Its protein is CASSSDRGGQPQHF. V and J are TRBV10-2 and TRBJ1-5; TRBD1 aligns across 8 bases. This CDR3 has 14 residues. V dropped 6 bases and J dropped 6; count of bases not matched to a gene: 7. CDR1 and CDR2 from the germline V gene are WSHSY and SAAADI.